This entry describes one TCR beta chain. There are 15 residues in the CDR3. These data originate in a study of blood T cell repertoires in COVID-19. Study summary: From the United States, Italy and Spain came samples of acute and convalescent COVID-19.

In the original workflow: Reference gene primer amplification gave nucleated cell count estimates. Sequencing was performed with immunoSEQ multiplex PCR; in TCRdb, only in-frame clones are kept and a portion is missing. D and trimming come from the DNA, and the V and J calls and clone size come from that table. The repertoire includes about 170,000 clones, approximately 80% of them detected once, and 2.9% sits in the top ten. The gene calls are TRBV21-1 and TRBJ1-1; no DNA check was done on the table's D call, TRBD1. TRBV21-1 is a recognized pseudogene. Input material: peripheral blood. This TCR was recovered from a woman aged 55-69 years with acute or convalescent COVID-19. The CDR3 DNA is TGTGCCAGCAGCAGCCTGACACGCAGGGACACTGAAGCTTTCTTT. Translation gives CASSSLTRRDTEAFF.